The following is a TCR beta chain sequence with its context. The data are from a study of technical replicates of blood from several donors. Sequencing used immunoSEQ multiplex PCR; TCRdb keeps in-frame clones, though not all of them. Here the sample spans 80,000 or so clones, approximately 96% being singletons. The V and J ends lost 3 bases and 1 base, in that order; junction bases with no gene match: 10. Germline V gene data show CDR1 as MGHDK and CDR2 as SYGVNS. CDR3 length: 17 amino acids. The TCR originated in a human donor in good health. The sample consisted of T cells isolated from PBMCs. The V gene is TRBV25-1, the J gene TRBJ2-5; 8 positions match TRBD2. CDR3 nucleotides: TGTGCCAGCAGTGATCACTTGCTAGCGGGCCTCCAAGAGACCCAGTACTTC. It translates to CASSDHLLAGLQETQYF.